The source of this T cell receptor (beta chain) is a study of T cell repertoires in cytomegalovirus infection. Study overall: Public TCR beta signatures marked donors with CMV infection and the matching HLA.

TCRdb re-called the reads through MiXCR, storing one row per CDR3 protein. The data show about 60,000 distinct CDR3 sequences, with around 18% seen just once and around 67% held by the top ten. V lost 4 bases to trimming and J lost 2 bases; unmatched junction nucleotides: 6. CDR1 is SGHVS and CDR2 is FQNEAQ in the germline V gene. The CDR3 runs to 15 residues. Findings of the study overall: Using cumulative public TCR beta family frequency, the authors identified those who carried CMV together with the relevant HLA. Clonotypes of TCR beta that were HLA-C-restricted and CMV-specific dominated the ex vivo response.

This clonotype has a handful of counts. Its target is unknown. The TCR was taken from a human donor in good health (CMV status not recorded). Some clones in this sample may be carry-over from other donors' samples. The sequences come from CD8+ T cells from cultured PBMCs, collected from culture after CMV antigen stimulation. This sequence joins TRBV7-8 and TRBJ2-3; TRBD1 aligns across 7 bases. The CDR3 loop is CASSSYDRDTDTQYF. CDR3 nucleotides: TGTGCCAGCAGCTCGTATGACAGGGACACAGATACGCAGTATTTT.